The clone carrying this T cell receptor beta chain has at least ten counts. Germline-derived CDR1 and CDR2 are SGHVS and FNYEAQ. V lost 8 bases and J 0 bases, leaving 4 bases between the germline ends. This CDR3 region has 12 residues. This entry is derived from a study of early T cells in non-severe SARS-CoV-2 infection. The library protocol tagged individual cDNA molecules with unique molecular identifiers. TCRdb used MiXCR to reprocess the 5' RACE reads, holding one entry per CDR3 protein. Of under 25,000 distinct CDR3 sequences listed, about 5% are singletons. The rearrangement joins TRBV7-6 to TRBJ2-2; D is ambiguous. The TCR comes from an adult who was a healthcare worker with PCR-confirmed SARS-CoV-2 infection or an uninfected control (not recorded which). The specimen sequenced was whole blood. The CDR3: CASGANTGELFF. In nucleotides, the CDR3 is TGTGCCAGCGGGGCGAACACCGGGGAGCTGTTTTTT.